These T cell receptor beta chains were read from a single sample in a study of beta chain features in type 1 diabetes. Generated by immunoSEQ multiplex PCR, the TCRdb table keeps only in-frame clones and is missing some. The data hold around 300,000 clones, with approximately 8.1% observed a single time. Input material: central memory CD4+ T cells from blood. Source of these receptors: a woman younger than 30 in good health. Each CDR3 is given with its conserved first and last residue. Fields, in order: D gene, clone size, J gene, V gene, CDR3 DNA, CDR3 protein. A D gene is named only where the DNA matches it firmly. A clone size is listed for some rows: how often the clone was seen (once, few, many), or a class if it is expanded.

D: .; size: many; J: TRBJ2-4; V: TRBV7-9; DNA: TGTGCCAGCGGGGCCAAAAACATTCAGTACTTC; CDR3: CASGAKNIQYF
D: .; size: .; J: TRBJ1-5; V: TRBV2; DNA: TGTGCCAGCCGGGCCTCTATGCCCCAGCATTTT; CDR3: CASRASMPQHF
D: TRBD1; size: few; J: TRBJ1-6; V: TRBV27; DNA: TGTGCCAGCAGTCTTAGGGGGCTTGGTTCACCCCTCCACTTT; CDR3: CASSLRGLGSPLHF
D: .; size: .; J: TRBJ2-1; V: TRBV7-7; DNA: TGTGCCAGCAGCTTAGGACGGTACAATGAGCAGTTCTTC; CDR3: CASSLGRYNEQFF
D: .; size: many; J: TRBJ2-3; V: TRBV28; DNA: TGTGCCAGCAGCTCCTCCGGTTCAGGGTTTCGGTTAGATACGCAGTATTTT; CDR3: CASSSSGSGFRLDTQYF
D: .; size: .; J: TRBJ1-2; V: TRBV7-9; DNA: TGTGCCAGCAGGCGGGACAACTATGGCTACACCTTC; CDR3: CASRRDNYGYTF
D: .; size: many; J: TRBJ2-3; V: TRBV18; DNA: TGTGCCAGCTCACGAGTGGATACGCAGTATTTT; CDR3: CASSRVDTQYF
D: .; size: few; J: TRBJ1-2; V: TRBV4-3; DNA: TGCGCCAGCAGCCAAGAGATTAATCGGGCATCTGCTAACTATGGCTACACCTTC; CDR3: CASSQEINRASANYGYTF
D: .; size: few; J: TRBJ2-4; V: TRBV9; DNA: TGTGCCAGCAGCGGCGGACGGGGCATTCAGTACTTC; CDR3: CASSGGRGIQYF
D: .; size: .; J: TRBJ1-3; V: TRBV11-2; DNA: TGTGCCAGCAGCTTTCAGGGGAGAAACACCATATATTTT; CDR3: CASSFQGRNTIYF
D: .; size: .; J: TRBJ2-3; V: TRBV4-3; DNA: TGCGCCAGCAGCCACCCCATGACAGATACGCAGTATTTT; CDR3: CASSHPMTDTQYF
D: .; size: .; J: TRBJ1-1; V: TRBV3-2; DNA: TGTGCCAGCAGCCCGGAAGCTTTCTTT; CDR3: CASSPEAFF
D: .; size: .; J: TRBJ2-1; V: TRBV5-5; DNA: TGTGCCAGCAGCCCGCATGTAGGTTTGGGGAATGAGCAGTTCTTC; CDR3: CASSPHVGLGNEQFF
D: TRBD1; size: few; J: TRBJ2-7; V: TRBV7-2; DNA: TGTGCCAGCAGCTTTAACAGGGGACGCTACGAGCAGTACTTC; CDR3: CASSFNRGRYEQYF
D: .; size: .; J: TRBJ2-7; V: TRBV4-1; DNA: TGTGCCAGCAGCCAAGACCTAGGTATGTACTACGAGCAGTACTTC; CDR3: CASSQDLGMYYEQYF
D: .; size: .; J: TRBJ1-2; V: TRBV27; DNA: TGTGCCAGCAGCCCAACCCCGGCCCCGGCCTATGGCTACACCTTC; CDR3: CASSPTPAPAYGYTF
D: .; size: few; J: TRBJ1-2; V: TRBV4-3; DNA: TGCGCCAGCAGCCGCAACAGTTTAGGGGGGAACTATGGCTACACCTTC; CDR3: CASSRNSLGGNYGYTF
D: .; size: few; J: TRBJ2-2; V: TRBV15; DNA: TGTGCCACCAGCAAAGCTTACACCGGGGAGCTGTTTTTT; CDR3: CATSKAYTGELFF
D: TRBD2; size: few; J: TRBJ2-3; V: TRBV7-9; DNA: TGCGCCAGCAGCCAAGATGTGGCGGGAGGGAAAGATACGCAGTATTTT; CDR3: CASSQDVAGGKDTQYF
D: TRBD2; size: once; J: TRBJ2-2; V: TRBV4-3; DNA: TGCGCCAGCAGCCAAGAAAGCAGAGCGGGATGGAACACCGGGGAGCTGTTTTTT; CDR3: CASSQESRAGWNTGELFF
D: TRBD1; size: few; J: TRBJ2-2; V: TRBV11-2; DNA: TGTGCCAGCAGCTTCTTTGGTAGTTCCGGGACAGGTAGCACCGGGGAGCTGTTTTTT; CDR3: CASSFFGSSGTGSTGELFF
D: TRBD1; size: few; J: TRBJ2-2; V: TRBV7-3; DNA: TGTGCCAGCAGCTTAACTTCGGGACAGGGGCCCGGGGAGCTGTTTTTT; CDR3: CASSLTSGQGPGELFF
D: .; size: few; J: TRBJ1-1; V: TRBV29-1; DNA: TGCAGCGCCAGACAGAACTTGAACACTGAAGCTTTCTTT; CDR3: CSARQNLNTEAFF
D: .; size: .; J: TRBJ2-7; V: TRBV4-2; DNA: TGTGCCAGCAGCCAAGAGAGGGCGCGCGAGCAGTACTTC; CDR3: CASSQERAREQYF
D: .; size: .; J: TRBJ2-5; V: TRBV7-2; DNA: TGTGCCAGCAGCCCAGGCGGGCTGCCCTCTCAAGAGACCCAGTACTTC; CDR3: CASSPGGLPSQETQYF
D: TRBD2; size: .; J: TRBJ2-1; V: TRBV4-3; DNA: TGCGCCAGCAGTCCCCTAGCGGGAGTGCTAAGCTCCTACAATGAGCAGTTCTTC; CDR3: CASSPLAGVLSSYNEQFF
D: .; size: few; J: TRBJ2-5; V: TRBV18; DNA: TGTGCCAGCTCACCACCCCGGGCAGGGTCGAAGACCCAGTACTTC; CDR3: CASSPPRAGSKTQYF
D: .; size: few; J: TRBJ2-5; V: TRBV7-2; DNA: TGTGCCAGCAGCTTACGCAGGGTAGAGACCCAGTACTTC; CDR3: CASSLRRVETQYF
D: .; size: few; J: TRBJ1-6; V: TRBV18; DNA: TGTGCCAGCTCACCACCGGGGCAGACCCCAGGGTCACCCCTCCACTTT; CDR3: CASSPPGQTPGSPLHF
D: .; size: .; J: TRBJ1-2; V: TRBV27; DNA: TGTGCCAGCAGTCGGGGCCGGGGCATCACCTATGGCTACACCTTC; CDR3: CASSRGRGITYGYTF
D: TRBD2; size: .; J: TRBJ2-5; V: TRBV5-1; DNA: TGCGCCAGCAGCTCGATAGTTAGCGGGAGTCGCCAAGAGACCCAGTACTTC; CDR3: CASSSIVSGSRQETQYF
D: TRBD1; size: few; J: TRBJ1-2; V: TRBV9; DNA: TGTGCCAGCAGCCCACGACAGGGGGCTTACTATGGCTACACCTTC; CDR3: CASSPRQGAYYGYTF
D: TRBD1; size: few; J: TRBJ2-6; V: TRBV7-3; DNA: TGTGCCAGCAGGTCTCAGGGGGCGGCCAACGTCCTGACTTTC; CDR3: CASRSQGAANVLTF
D: TRBD2; size: .; J: TRBJ2-3; V: TRBV7-9; DNA: TGTGCCAGCAGCTTAGTCACGTGGACTAGCTCGTTCACAGATACGCAGTATTTT; CDR3: CASSLVTWTSSFTDTQYF
D: TRBD1; size: .; J: TRBJ2-4; V: TRBV11-2; DNA: TGTGCCAGCGGAACACGCCGGGACAGTCCTTACTTC; CDR3: CASGTRRDSPYF
D: .; size: many; J: TRBJ1-2; V: TRBV28; DNA: TGTGCCAGCATCCGGGACACCGGTCGGCCAGAATACACCTTC; CDR3: CASIRDTGRPEYTF
D: TRBD1; size: few; J: TRBJ2-5; V: TRBV29-1; DNA: TGCAGCGTTCTTTGGGACAGGGAAGAGACCCAGTACTTC; CDR3: CSVLWDREETQYF
D: .; size: .; J: TRBJ1-2; V: TRBV7-9; DNA: TGTGCCAGCAGCTTAGCAGGGAACTATGGCTACACCTTC; CDR3: CASSLAGNYGYTF
D: TRBD1; size: few; J: TRBJ2-1; V: TRBV28; DNA: TGTGCCAGCAGTGGGACAGTAAAGAATGAGCAGTTCTTC; CDR3: CASSGTVKNEQFF
D: TRBD1; size: .; J: TRBJ1-2; V: TRBV5-1; DNA: TGCGCCAGCAGCTCCGAGACAGGGGGCTCCTATGGCTACACCTTC; CDR3: CASSSETGGSYGYTF
D: .; size: .; J: TRBJ2-3; V: TRBV29-1; DNA: TGCAGCGTTGGAACAGGCGAGGTAGCAGATACGCAGTATTTT; CDR3: CSVGTGEVADTQYF
D: TRBD2; size: .; J: TRBJ2-3; V: TRBV18; DNA: TGTGCCAGCTCACCAAACCCGGGACTAGCGGGGCTCACAGATACGCAGTATTTT; CDR3: CASSPNPGLAGLTDTQYF
D: .; size: few; J: TRBJ2-1; V: TRBV9; DNA: TGTGCCAGCAGCGTAGATAGTTTCGATGAGCAGTTCTTC; CDR3: CASSVDSFDEQFF
D: .; size: many; J: TRBJ2-5; V: TRBV6-6; DNA: TGTGCCAGCAGCCGGGACTGGCGGGAGACCCAGTACTTC; CDR3: CASSRDWRETQYF
D: TRBD1; size: .; J: TRBJ2-1; V: TRBV2; DNA: TGTGTCAGGGGGTCATCGGGTCGGTACAATGAGCAGTTCTTC; CDR3: CVRGSSGRYNEQFF
D: .; size: .; J: TRBJ1-2; V: TRBV29-1; DNA: TGCAGCGTTGAAGGAGGACGAGGGAATGGCTACACCTTC; CDR3: CSVEGGRGNGYTF
D: TRBD2; size: .; J: TRBJ2-5; V: TRBV20-1; DNA: TGCAGTCGGGGGGTTCAAGAGACCCAGTACTTC; CDR3: CSRGVQETQYF
D: TRBD2; size: .; J: TRBJ2-5; V: TRBV9; DNA: TGTGCCAGCAGCGGCGGACTAGCGGGGGGGCCCGAGACCCAGTACTTC; CDR3: CASSGGLAGGPETQYF